This entry features one T cell receptor beta chain sequence. This sample is part of a study of CD8 T cells in Susac syndrome. Per germline, CDR1 SQVTM and CDR2 ANQGSEA. This CDR3 has 15 residues. Trimming took 1 base from V and 0 from J, leaving 11 bases between them. Sequencing of TCR beta, carried out with a high-throughput approach, was applied to CD8+ and CD4+ T cells from the blood. RNA in amounts of roughly 0.45 to 1 ug was reverse transcribed with random hexamers. MiXCR, applied by TCRdb to the immunoSEQ multiplex PCR reads, yields one record per CDR3 protein. In the table there are about 210,000 distinct CDR3 sequences, 95% of which are singletons.

The clonotype was recovered from a human donor with multiple sclerosis. The rearrangement uses TRBV29-1 and TRBJ2-3; possibly TRBD1 or TRBD2 for D (5 bases each). The sequenced material came from CD4+ T cells from PBMCs. CDR3 sequence: CSVEGDRSSTDTQYF. The DNA of the CDR3 is TGCAGCGTTGAAGGGGACCGCTCTAGCACAGATACGCAGTATTTT.